These T cell receptor beta chains were read from a single sample in a study of identical twins. In TCRdb, the 5' RACE reads were re-called with MiXCR into one record per CDR3 protein. The repertoire holds 420,000 or so distinct CDR3 sequences, with approximately 18% as singletons. The sequenced material came from naive T cells sorted from blood. Receptor source: a man aged 50-60 years in good health. CDR3s include the opening cysteine and the closing phenylalanine or tryptophan. Fields, in order: V gene, J gene, clone size, D gene, CDR3 length, CDR3 protein, CDR3 DNA. The D gene is left open where the match is weak. The listing skips clone size in some rows; elsewhere it reads once, few, many or a size class.

V: TRBV12-3/TRBV12-4; J: TRBJ1-5; size: many; D: TRBD1; length: 15; CDR3: CASSLLGQGNQPQHF; DNA: TGTGCCAGCAGTTTACTCGGACAGGGCAATCAGCCCCAGCATTTT
V: TRBV20-1; J: TRBJ2-7; size: -; D: -; length: 15; CDR3: CSASSPTAVGYEQYF; DNA: TGCAGTGCTAGCTCTCCGACAGCGGTGGGTTACGAGCAGTACTTC
V: TRBV7-8; J: TRBJ1-5; size: few; D: TRBD1; length: 15; CDR3: CASSFGTGNNQPQHF; DNA: TGTGCCAGCAGCTTCGGGACAGGGAATAATCAGCCCCAGCATTTT
V: TRBV5-1; J: TRBJ2-2; size: -; D: TRBD2; length: 16; CDR3: CASSLALAANTGELFF; DNA: TGCGCCAGCAGCTTGGCTCTAGCGGCGAACACCGGGGAGCTGTTTTTT
V: TRBV6-1; J: TRBJ1-1; size: many; D: -; length: 13; CDR3: CASSPPGGGGAFF; DNA: TGTGCCAGCAGTCCCCCGGGGGGCGGAGGAGCTTTCTTT
V: TRBV29-1; J: TRBJ1-4; size: few; D: -; length: 12; CDR3: CSVQGTNEKLFF; DNA: TGCAGCGTCCAGGGGACTAATGAAAAACTGTTTTTT
V: TRBV20-1; J: TRBJ1-1; size: many; D: -; length: 12; CDR3: CSAGQKNTEAFF; DNA: TGCAGTGCTGGACAGAAGAACACTGAAGCTTTCTTT
V: TRBV2; J: TRBJ2-5; size: -; D: -; length: 14; CDR3: CASRRTVYQETQYF; DNA: TGTGCCAGCCGTAGGACTGTGTACCAAGAGACCCAGTACTTC
V: TRBV20-1; J: TRBJ2-7; size: few; D: TRBD2; length: 12; CDR3: CSASGGTYEQYF; DNA: TGCAGTGCTAGCGGGGGGACCTACGAGCAGTACTTC
V: TRBV2; J: TRBJ2-7; size: many; D: TRBD2; length: 16; CDR3: CASSEVRGLAGGEQYF; DNA: TGTGCCAGCAGTGAAGTCCGAGGACTAGCGGGAGGCGAGCAGTACTTC
V: TRBV10-3; J: TRBJ1-2; size: few; D: -; length: 14; CDR3: CAISDASNRYGYTF; DNA: TGTGCCATCAGTGACGCAAGCAATAGGTATGGCTACACCTTC
V: TRBV20-1; J: TRBJ2-1; size: few; D: -; length: 12; CDR3: CSAPRRSNEQFF; DNA: TGCAGTGCCCCGAGACGGTCCAATGAGCAGTTCTTC
V: TRBV4-3; J: TRBJ2-1; size: many; D: -; length: 14; CDR3: CASSQGGWHTEQFF; DNA: TGCGCCAGCAGCCAAGGGGGGTGGCATACTGAGCAGTTCTTC
V: TRBV7-9; J: TRBJ2-7; size: -; D: -; length: 12; CDR3: CASRFIGDEQYF; DNA: TGTGCCAGCAGATTCATCGGGGACGAGCAGTACTTC
V: TRBV7-6; J: TRBJ2-6; size: -; D: -; length: 15; CDR3: CASSPRRAGANVLTF; DNA: TGTGCCAGCAGCCCCAGGAGGGCTGGGGCCAACGTCCTGACTTTC
V: TRBV5-6; J: TRBJ1-3; size: -; D: -; length: 13; CDR3: CASKRGSGNTIYF; DNA: TGTGCCAGCAAGCGTGGGTCCGGAAACACCATATATTTT
V: TRBV20-1; J: TRBJ2-3; size: few; D: -; length: 11; CDR3: CSAWFVDTQYF; DNA: TGCAGTGCTTGGTTTGTAGATACGCAGTATTTT
V: TRBV29-1; J: TRBJ1-2; size: few; D: -; length: 12; CDR3: CSVLQGGYGYTF; DNA: TGCAGCGTTCTACAGGGAGGATATGGCTACACCTTC
V: TRBV7-8; J: TRBJ2-1; size: -; D: -; length: 16; CDR3: CASSFPGIESYNEQFF; DNA: TGTGCCAGCAGCTTCCCCGGAATTGAATCCTACAATGAGCAGTTCTTC
V: TRBV4-1; J: TRBJ2-7; size: once; D: -; length: 15; CDR3: CASSQARVDADEQYF; DNA: TGCGCCAGCAGCCAAGCCAGGGTGGATGCGGACGAGCAGTACTTC
V: TRBV12-3/TRBV12-4; J: TRBJ2-1; size: many; D: -; length: 14; CDR3: CASSLAAGYNEQFF; DNA: TGTGCCAGCAGTTTAGCAGCGGGTTACAATGAGCAGTTCTTC
V: TRBV7-9; J: TRBJ2-3; size: -; D: -; length: 15; CDR3: CASSRPGGQTDTQYF; DNA: TGTGCCAGCAGCCGCCCCGGAGGACAGACAGATACGCAGTATTTT
V: TRBV5-1; J: TRBJ1-6; size: -; D: -; length: 15; CDR3: CASSLGQLGNSPLHF; DNA: TGCGCCAGCAGCTTGGGTCAGCTGGGGAATTCACCCCTCCACTTT
V: TRBV6-5; J: TRBJ1-1; size: few; D: TRBD1; length: 15; CDR3: CASSHGGQGNTEAFF; DNA: TGTGCCAGCAGTCACGGGGGACAGGGGAATACTGAAGCTTTCTTT
V: TRBV7-8; J: TRBJ2-1; size: many; D: -; length: 11; CDR3: CASSLGGKAFF; DNA: TGTGCCAGCAGCTTGGGGGGAAAGGCGTTCTTC
V: TRBV6-2/TRBV6-3; J: TRBJ2-5; size: -; D: -; length: 16; CDR3: CASSRQGPSFSGTQYF; DNA: TGTGCCAGCAGCCGCCAGGGGCCCTCTTTTTCCGGGACCCAGTACTTC